A single sample is the source of the 24 T cell receptor beta chains below, sequenced in a study of blood T cells in healthy people across ages. The authors ran a second PCR of about 7 to 11 cycles using a sample-barcoded 5' primer and a J-beta primer mix. TCRdb re-derived calls from the 5' RACE reads in MiXCR, one entry per CDR3 protein. The repertoire holds 650,000 or so distinct CDR3 sequences, with over 40% as singletons. Sequenced input: blood. These receptors were collected from a woman older than 75 in good health.

This clonotype was detected only a few times. The J gene is TRBJ2-3, the V gene TRBV20-1, with 10 bases that match TRBD2. The CDR3 has 15 residues. CDR1 DFQATT and CDR2 SNEGSKA come from the germline V gene (reference sequence). The trim removed 3 bases at V and 6 bases at J, leaving 9 bases unmatched. Here the CDR3 DNA reads TGCAGTGCTAGCGGGCTAGCGGGAGTCTCGGATACGCAGTATTTT. Translating it yields CSASGLAGVSDTQYF.

Note on this clonotype: A much larger clone sits a single nucleotide away, making a read error possible. The V call is TRBV27, the J call TRBJ2-5, with 7 positions matching TRBD1. The CDR3 has 14 residues. Germline V gene data show CDR1 as MNHEY and CDR2 as SMNVEV (reference sequence). V was clipped by 5 bases and J by 0 bases; unmatched bases: 3. The CDR3 nucleotides read TGTGCCAGCAGTAACAGGGGCTACCAAGAGACCCAGTACTTC. Its protein product is CASSNRGYQETQYF.

Ten or more counts support this clonotype. V and J are TRBV30 and TRBJ2-7, with 8 bases identical to TRBD2. The CDR3 length is 13 residues. CDR1 is GTSNPN, CDR2 SVGIG, per germline (reference sequence). The trim removed 4 bases at V and 3 bases at J, leaving 5 bases unmatched. As DNA, the CDR3 is TGTGCCTGGATCAAGCTAGCGGGCTACGAGCAGTACTTC. Translated, it gives CAWIKLAGYEQYF.

The V gene is TRBV12-3 or TRBV12-4, the J gene TRBJ2-3; D is possibly TRBD2 (5 bases). Deletions cut 8 bases from V and 10 bases from J, with 19 bases between. The CDR3 is made up of 13 amino acids. Here the CDR3 reads CASFRPGFWAQYF. The CDR3 DNA is TGTGCCAGCTTCCGACCGGGGTTTTGGGCGCAGTATTTT.

This chain links TRBV15 with TRBJ2-3, with 9 bases identical to TRBD2. The length of the CDR3 is 15 residues. The germline CDR1 and CDR2 sequences are LNHNV and YYDKDF (reference sequence). Losses at the gene ends were 7 bases for V and 3 bases for J; bases not matched to a gene: 8. CDR3 nucleotides: TGTGCCACCACCTCCGGGACTAGCAGTACAGATACGCAGTATTTT. It encodes CATTSGTSSTDTQYF.

V and J are TRBV10-3 and TRBJ2-3; 8 bases are shared with TRBD2. Unmatched junction bases numbered 13, after V lost 3 bases and J lost 2 bases. The CDR3 is made up of 18 amino acids. The germline V gene encodes CDR1 ENHRY and CDR2 SYGVKD. This CDR3 reads CAISDPGGLREVTDTQYF. The CDR3 bases are TGTGCCATCAGTGACCCCGGTGGGTTGCGGGAGGTCACAGATACGCAGTATTTT.

With regard to this clonotype: Given a much more abundant clone one base away, this may be a read error. The rearrangement joins TRBV20-1 to TRBJ2-7, with a tentative D call TRBD2 (5 bases). The CDR3 loop spans 14 amino acids. Looked up from germline, CDR1 is DFQATT and CDR2 is SNEGSKA (reference sequence). Trimming took off 8 bases at V and 2 bases at J, with 19 bases between the two ends. CDR3 residues: CSLNRDLYPYEQYF. CDR3 sequence (DNA): TGCAGTTTAAACCGGGATCTCTACCCCTACGAGCAGTACTTC.

A word on this clonotype: This may stem from a read error, because a much larger clone lies one nucleotide away. V gene TRBV5-1 combines with J gene TRBJ2-3; D might be TRBD2 (6 bases). V was trimmed by 6 bases and J by 5 bases, leaving 25 bases between them. This CDR3 is 17 amino acids long. Germline V gene data show CDR1 as SGHRS and CDR2 as YFSETQ. The CDR3 region is CASKVASERASVDTQYF. In DNA form, the CDR3 reads TGCGCCAGCAAGGTGGCTAGCGAGAGGGCCTCGGTAGATACGCAGTATTTT.

The rearrangement uses TRBV5-6 and TRBJ1-4; tentative D call: TRBD1 (6 bases). The CDR3 totals 14 residues. Trimming took 2 bases from V and 8 from J, leaving 13 bases between them. In germline, CDR1 is SGHDT, CDR2 YYEEEE. CDR3 sequence (DNA): TGTGCCAGCAGCTTAACAGGGATAAAGGAAAAACTGTTTTTT. Its translation: CASSLTGIKEKLFF.

This chain connects TRBV20-1 to TRBJ2-7; D not certain. V gave up 6 bases and J gave up 0 bases, with 15 bases separating them. Germline V gene lookup returns CDR1 DFQATT and CDR2 SNEGSKA (reference sequence). The CDR3 has 14 amino acids. The CDR3 nucleotides are TGCAGTGCCAGACCAAGGGTTAGCTCCTACGAGCAGTACTTC. The encoded protein is CSARPRVSSYEQYF.

On this clonotype itself: A much larger clone is a single base away; this may be a read error. The rearrangement links TRBV15 to TRBJ2-1; 10 bases map to TRBD2. V was clipped by 8 bases and J by 9 bases; unmatched bases: 7. The CDR3 covers 13 residues. Germline V gene lookup returns CDR1 LNHNV and CDR2 YYDKDF (reference sequence). CDR3 residues: CATHLAGVGEQFF. The CDR3 nucleotides are TGTGCCACCCACCTAGCGGGAGTCGGTGAGCAGTTCTTC.

This clonotype was seen more than once but under ten times. The rearrangement links TRBV2 to TRBJ2-3; TRBD2 matches 7 bases. CDR1 is SNHLY, CDR2 FYNNEI, per germline. With V trimmed by 2 bases and J by 6 bases, 5 bases remained unmatched. The CDR3 is made up of 14 amino acids. CDR3 residues: CASSERRELDTQYF. The CDR3 nucleotides read TGTGCCAGCAGTGAACGGCGGGAGCTTGATACGCAGTATTTT. The full variable domain, in which reference TRBV2 and TRBJ2-3 provide the parts outside the CDR3, is EPEVTQTPSHQVTQMGQEVILRCVPISNHLYFYWYRQILGQKVEFLVSFYNNEISEKSEIFDDQFSVERPDGSNFTLKIRSTKLEDSAMYFCASSERRELDTQYFGPGTRLTVL.

This rearrangement joins TRBV20-1 to TRBJ1-6; the D gene is possibly TRBD1 (6 bases). V dropped 6 bases and J dropped 7 bases, with 13 bases sitting between them. Germline V gene sequence: CDR1 DFQATT, CDR2 SNEGSKA (reference sequence). This CDR3 region has 13 residues. CDR3 protein: CSAPGAGNSPLHF. The CDR3 nucleotides are TGCAGTGCCCCAGGGGCGGGGAATTCACCCCTCCACTTT.

The CDR3 here is CSARVSSYNSPLHF. The CDR3 DNA is TGCAGTGCTAGAGTAAGCTCCTATAATTCACCCCTCCACTTT. The rearrangement links TRBV20-1 to TRBJ1-6; D ambiguous. Trimming removed 1 base at V and 0 bases at J, with 4 bases between. CDR3 length equals 14 residues. From germline, CDR1 is DFQATT and CDR2 SNEGSKA (reference sequence).

This clonotype has only a few counts. The gene calls are TRBV2 and TRBJ2-5, with 7 bases aligning to TRBD2. Trimming cost V 7 bases and J 2 bases; bases outside gene matches: 7. The CDR3 has 14 amino acids. CDR1 is SNHLY and CDR2 is FYNNEI in the germline V gene. CDR3 loop: CASNRAGAQETQYF. The CDR3, as DNA: TGTGCCAGCAATAGGGCGGGAGCACAAGAGACCCAGTACTTC.

The chain recombines TRBV6-6 with TRBJ2-5; D possibly matches TRBD1 or TRBD2 (6 bases each). V lost 5 bases, J lost 5 bases, and 15 bases lay in between. The CDR3 sequence is 14 residues long. The germline V gene encodes CDR1 MNHNY and CDR2 SVGAGI (reference sequence). As DNA, the CDR3 is TGTGCCAGCAGTGGCCGAGGAGGGGGTGAGACCCAGTACTTC. Translating gives CASSGRGGGETQYF.

In its sample, this clonotype was seen a few times. Written as DNA, the CDR3 is TGTGCCATCACGGGGGCCGGAGATACGCAGTATTTT. Translation: CAITGAGDTQYF. J is TRBJ2-3 and V is TRBV10-3, with D perhaps being TRBD1 or TRBD2 (6 bases each). Germline CDR1 is ENHRY and CDR2 is SYGVKD. This CDR3 region has 12 residues. The V end was cut by 7 bases, the J end by 5 bases, with 10 bases between.

In this sample, this clonotype turned up many times. Here the CDR3 reads CASSLMGVEQYF. The CDR3 DNA sequence: TGTGCCAGCAGCTTAATGGGGGTCGAGCAGTACTTC. J is TRBJ2-7 and V is TRBV11-2; tentatively, D is TRBD1 or TRBD2 (5 bases each). The CDR3 is 12 amino acids. In germline, CDR1 is SGHAT, CDR2 FQNNGV. Trimming pared 2 bases from V and 6 bases from J, leaving 8 bases between.

The genes are TRBV29-1 and TRBJ2-3; 8 bases align to TRBD2. J lost 4 bases, V lost 4 bases, and 1 base had no gene match. Germline V gene lookup returns CDR1 SQVTM and CDR2 ANQGSEA. The CDR3 runs to 12 residues. CDR3 DNA sequence: TGCAGCGTTGGGACTAGCCCAGATACGCAGTATTTT. It translates to CSVGTSPDTQYF.

This chain links TRBV9 with TRBJ2-7; 10 nucleotides align to TRBD2. The CDR3 loop spans 16 amino acids. V was pared by 0 bases and J by 5 bases, with 8 bases of the junction left unmatched. Germline V CDR1 and CDR2: SGDLS, YYNGEE. The CDR3 DNA is TGTGCCAGCAGCGTAGGGGCTAGCGGGAGAATCCACGAGCAGTACTTC. Translated, it gives CASSVGASGRIHEQYF.

Concerning this clonotype itself: A much larger clone differs by one base, so this may be a read error. The chain is built from TRBV6-6 and TRBJ2-7; the match to TRBD1 covers 8 bases. The CDR3 totals 15 residues. V was clipped by 2 bases and J by 1 base; unmatched bases: 4. CDR1 MNHNY and CDR2 SVGAGI come from the germline V gene (reference sequence). The CDR3 bases are TGTGCCAGCAGTTACGCGACAGGGGAATCCTACGAGCAGTACTTC. It translates to CASSYATGESYEQYF.

This clonotype has a count of ten or more. CDR3 bases: TGTGCCAGCAGCCTTCCGGGACGTCTCTGGCCCCAGCATTTT. This translates into CASSLPGRLWPQHF. V is TRBV12-3 or TRBV12-4 and J is TRBJ1-5; TRBD1 is a possible D gene (5 bases). The V gene lost 6 bases and the J gene lost 9 bases, with 18 bases spanning the gap. The CDR3 is made up of 14 amino acids.

This clonotype has just a few counts. J is TRBJ2-3 and V is TRBV5-1; the match to TRBD1 covers 8 bases. V was clipped by 0 bases and J by 2 bases; unmatched bases: 5. CDR3 length: 16 amino acids. The germline gives CDR1 SGHRS, CDR2 YFSETQ. CDR3 sequence reads: CASSLGWTGHTDTQYF. The CDR3 nucleotides read TGCGCCAGCAGCTTGGGATGGACAGGGCACACAGATACGCAGTATTTT.

The chain uses TRBV12-3 or TRBV12-4 and TRBJ1-6, with no clear D. Trimming shortened V by 3 bases and J by 0 bases, and 9 bases separated the two germline ends. The CDR3 is 16 amino acids. CDR3 amino acids: CASSFGGSSYNSPLHF. Here the CDR3 DNA reads TGTGCCAGCAGTTTTGGAGGGAGCTCCTATAATTCACCCCTCCACTTT.